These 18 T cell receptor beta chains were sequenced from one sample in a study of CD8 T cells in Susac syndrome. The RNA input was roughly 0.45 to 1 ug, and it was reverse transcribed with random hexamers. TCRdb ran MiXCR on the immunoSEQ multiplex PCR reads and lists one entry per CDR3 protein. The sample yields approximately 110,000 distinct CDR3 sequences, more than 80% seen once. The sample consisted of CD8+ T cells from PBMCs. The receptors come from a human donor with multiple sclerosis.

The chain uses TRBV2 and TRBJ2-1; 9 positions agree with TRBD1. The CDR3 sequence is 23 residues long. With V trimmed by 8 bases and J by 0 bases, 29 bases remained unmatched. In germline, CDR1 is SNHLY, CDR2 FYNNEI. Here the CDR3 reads CASLRRGGQGISGYSSSYNEQFF. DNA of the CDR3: TGTGCCAGCCTCAGGAGGGGGGGACAGGGCATCTCGGGTTACAGTAGCTCCTACAATGAGCAGTTCTTC.

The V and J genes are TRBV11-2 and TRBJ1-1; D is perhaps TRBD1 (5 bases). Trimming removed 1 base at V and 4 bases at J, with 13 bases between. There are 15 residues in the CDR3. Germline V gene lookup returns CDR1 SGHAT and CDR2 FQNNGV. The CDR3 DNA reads TGTGCCAGCAGCTTAGTAGCAGGGAGGGGCACTGAAGCTTTCTTT. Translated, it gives CASSLVAGRGTEAFF.

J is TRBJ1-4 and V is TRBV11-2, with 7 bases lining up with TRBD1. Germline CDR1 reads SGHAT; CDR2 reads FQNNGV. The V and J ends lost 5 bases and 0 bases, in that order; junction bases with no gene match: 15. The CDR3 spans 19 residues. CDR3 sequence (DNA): TGTGCCAGCAGCATCAGACAGGGAGGGATTTTAGCAACTAATGAAAAACTGTTTTTT. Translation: CASSIRQGGILATNEKLFF.

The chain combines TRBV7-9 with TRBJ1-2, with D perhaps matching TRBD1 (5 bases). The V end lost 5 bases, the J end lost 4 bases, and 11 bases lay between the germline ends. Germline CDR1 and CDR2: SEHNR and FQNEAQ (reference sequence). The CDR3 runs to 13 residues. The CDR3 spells CASSLVGTYGYTF. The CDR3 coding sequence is TGTGCCAGCAGCCTAGTCGGGACCTATGGCTACACCTTC.

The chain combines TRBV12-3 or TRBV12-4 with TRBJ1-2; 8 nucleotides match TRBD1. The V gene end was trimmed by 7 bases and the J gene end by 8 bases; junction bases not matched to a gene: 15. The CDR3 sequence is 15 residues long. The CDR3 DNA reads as TGTGCCAGCAACCCCATCCTCAGGGGGCCGGGGGGCTACACCTTC. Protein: CASNPILRGPGGYTF.

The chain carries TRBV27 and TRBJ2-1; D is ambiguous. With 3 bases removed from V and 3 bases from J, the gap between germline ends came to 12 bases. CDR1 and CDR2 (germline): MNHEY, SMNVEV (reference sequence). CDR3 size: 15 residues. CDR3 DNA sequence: TGTGCCAGCAGTTTGAATGCCGCTGGCTACAATGAGCAGTTCTTC. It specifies CASSLNAAGYNEQFF.

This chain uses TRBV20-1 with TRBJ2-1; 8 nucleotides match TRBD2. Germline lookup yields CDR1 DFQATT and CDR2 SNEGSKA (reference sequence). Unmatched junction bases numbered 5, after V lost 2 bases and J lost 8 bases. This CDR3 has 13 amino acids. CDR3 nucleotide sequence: TGCAGTGCTAGAAACTTCGGGGGGGATGAGCAGTTCTTC. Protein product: CSARNFGGDEQFF.

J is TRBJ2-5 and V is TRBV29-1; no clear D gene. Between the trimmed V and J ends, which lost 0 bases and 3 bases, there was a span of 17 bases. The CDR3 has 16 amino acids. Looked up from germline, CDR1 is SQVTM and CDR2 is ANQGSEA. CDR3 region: CSVEDRVTVSEETQYF. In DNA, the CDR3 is TGCAGCGTTGAAGATCGGGTGACGGTTTCAGAAGAGACCCAGTACTTC.

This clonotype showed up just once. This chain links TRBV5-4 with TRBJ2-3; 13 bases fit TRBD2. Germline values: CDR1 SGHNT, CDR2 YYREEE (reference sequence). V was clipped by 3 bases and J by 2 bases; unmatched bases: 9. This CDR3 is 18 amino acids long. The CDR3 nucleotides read TGTGCCAGCAGCTCGACCCGACTAGCGGGGGGATACACAGATACGCAGTATTTT. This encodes CASSSTRLAGGYTDTQYF.

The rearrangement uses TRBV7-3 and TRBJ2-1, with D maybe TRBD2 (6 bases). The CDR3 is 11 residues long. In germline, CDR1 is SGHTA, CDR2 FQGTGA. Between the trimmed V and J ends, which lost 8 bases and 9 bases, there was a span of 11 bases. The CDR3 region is CASSRGAEQFF. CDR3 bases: TGTGCCAGCTCGCGCGGGGCTGAGCAGTTCTTC.

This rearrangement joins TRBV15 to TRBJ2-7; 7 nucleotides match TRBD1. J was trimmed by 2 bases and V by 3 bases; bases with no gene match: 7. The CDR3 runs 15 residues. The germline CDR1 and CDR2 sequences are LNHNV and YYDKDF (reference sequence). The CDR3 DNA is TGTGCCACCAGCAGGAGGACAGGCCCGACCTACGAGCAGTACTTC. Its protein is CATSRRTGPTYEQYF. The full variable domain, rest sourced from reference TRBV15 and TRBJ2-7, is DAMVIQNPRYQVTQFGKPVTLSCSQTLNHNVMYWYQQKSSQAPKLLFHYYDKDFNNEADTPDNFQSRRPNTSFCFLDIRSPGLGDTAMYLCATSRRTGPTYEQYFGPGTRLTVT.

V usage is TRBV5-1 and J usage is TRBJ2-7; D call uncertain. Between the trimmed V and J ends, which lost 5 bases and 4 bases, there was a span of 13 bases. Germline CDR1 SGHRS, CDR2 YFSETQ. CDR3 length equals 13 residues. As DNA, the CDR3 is TGCGCCAGCAGTTTCTCCCCAGTATACGAGCAGTACTTC. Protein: CASSFSPVYEQYF.

CDR3: CASSLGGLREQYF. Written as DNA, the CDR3 is TGTGCCAGCAGTTTGGGGGGGCTTCGTGAGCAGTACTTC. The chain has TRBV27 and TRBJ2-7; a possible D gene is TRBD2 (7 bases). The V end was cut by 3 bases, the J end by 7 bases, with 13 bases between. This CDR3 comprises 13 residues. Germline V gene data show CDR1 as MNHEY and CDR2 as SMNVEV (reference sequence).

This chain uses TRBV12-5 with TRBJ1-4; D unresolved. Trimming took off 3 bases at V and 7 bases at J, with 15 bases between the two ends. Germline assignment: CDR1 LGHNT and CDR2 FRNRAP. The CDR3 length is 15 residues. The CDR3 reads CASGFVAASLEKLFF. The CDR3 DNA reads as TGTGCTAGTGGTTTCGTCGCAGCTTCGCTTGAAAAACTGTTTTTT.

The CDR3 DNA is TGTGCCAGTTCGGGGGGCGGAAAACTGTTTTTT. This sequence encodes CASSGGGKLFF. This rearrangement joins TRBV19 to TRBJ1-4, with TRBD1 as a possible D gene (6 bases). The CDR3 loop spans 11 amino acids. The germline gives CDR1 LNHDA, CDR2 SQIVND (reference sequence). V was trimmed by 8 bases and J by 10 bases, leaving 11 bases between them.

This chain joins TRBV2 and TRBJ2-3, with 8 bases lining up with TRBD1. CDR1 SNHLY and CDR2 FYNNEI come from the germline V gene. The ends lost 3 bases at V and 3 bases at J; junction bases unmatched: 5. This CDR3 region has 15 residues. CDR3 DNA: TGTGCCAGCAGTGAGGACAGGGTTTGGACAGATACGCAGTATTTT. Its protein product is CASSEDRVWTDTQYF.

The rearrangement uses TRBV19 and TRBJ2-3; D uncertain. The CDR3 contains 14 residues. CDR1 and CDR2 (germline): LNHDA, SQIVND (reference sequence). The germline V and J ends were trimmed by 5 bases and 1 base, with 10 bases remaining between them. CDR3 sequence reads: CASSFGSGTDTQYF. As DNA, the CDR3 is TGTGCCAGTAGTTTCGGCAGTGGCACAGATACGCAGTATTTT.

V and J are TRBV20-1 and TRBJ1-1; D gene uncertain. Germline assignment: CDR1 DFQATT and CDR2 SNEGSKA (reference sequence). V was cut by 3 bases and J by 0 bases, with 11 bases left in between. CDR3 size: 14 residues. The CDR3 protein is CSASLRLMNTEAFF. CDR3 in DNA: TGCAGTGCTAGTCTCCGGCTCATGAACACTGAAGCTTTCTTT.